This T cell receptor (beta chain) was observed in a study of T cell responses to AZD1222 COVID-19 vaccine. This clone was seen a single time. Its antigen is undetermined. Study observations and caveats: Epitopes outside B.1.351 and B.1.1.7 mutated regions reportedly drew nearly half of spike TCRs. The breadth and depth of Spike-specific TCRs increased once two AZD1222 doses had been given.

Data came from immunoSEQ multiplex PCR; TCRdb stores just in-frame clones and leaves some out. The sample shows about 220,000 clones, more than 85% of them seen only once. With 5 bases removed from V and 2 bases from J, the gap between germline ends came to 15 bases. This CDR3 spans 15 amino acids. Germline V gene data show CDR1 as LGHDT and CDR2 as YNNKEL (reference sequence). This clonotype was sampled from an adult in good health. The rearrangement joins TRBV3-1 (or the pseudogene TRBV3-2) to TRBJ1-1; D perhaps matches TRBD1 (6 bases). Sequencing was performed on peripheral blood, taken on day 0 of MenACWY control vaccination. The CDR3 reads CASSDPRGSNTEAFF. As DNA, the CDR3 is TGTGCCAGCAGCGACCCTAGGGGGTCTAACACTGAAGCTTTCTTT.